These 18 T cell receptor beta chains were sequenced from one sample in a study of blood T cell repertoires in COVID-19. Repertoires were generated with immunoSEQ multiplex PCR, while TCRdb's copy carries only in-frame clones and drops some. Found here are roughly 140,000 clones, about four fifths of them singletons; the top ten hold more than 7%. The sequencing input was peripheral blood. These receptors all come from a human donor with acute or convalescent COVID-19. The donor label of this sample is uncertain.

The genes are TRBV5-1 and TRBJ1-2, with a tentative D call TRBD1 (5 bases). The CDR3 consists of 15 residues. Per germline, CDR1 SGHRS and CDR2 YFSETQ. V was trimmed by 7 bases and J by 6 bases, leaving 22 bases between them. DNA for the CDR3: TGCGCCAGCTCCCCAGCCGGGGTGGGGACTCATGGCTACACCTTC. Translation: CASSPAGVGTHGYTF.

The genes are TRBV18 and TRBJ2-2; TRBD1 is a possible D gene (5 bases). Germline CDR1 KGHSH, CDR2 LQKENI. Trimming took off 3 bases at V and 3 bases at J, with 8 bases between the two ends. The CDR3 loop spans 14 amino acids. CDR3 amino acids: CASSPPRDTGELFF. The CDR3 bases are TGTGCCAGCTCACCTCCCAGGGACACCGGGGAGCTGTTTTTT. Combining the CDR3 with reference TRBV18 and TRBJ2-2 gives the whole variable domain NAGVMQNPRHLVRRRGQEARLRCSPMKGHSHVYWYRQLPEEGLKFMVYLQKENIIDESGMPKERFSAEFPKEGPSILRIQQVVRGDSAAYFCASSPPRDTGELFFGEGSRLTVL.

Here the CDR3 reads CASSEGQGSTYEQYV. Here the CDR3 DNA reads TGTGCCAGCAGTGAAGGGCAGGGGTCGACCTACGAGCAGTACGTC. The V and J genes are TRBV6-1 and TRBJ2-7; TRBD1 is a possible D gene (6 bases). The CDR3 covers 15 residues. Looked up from germline, CDR1 is MNHNS and CDR2 is SASEGT. V lost 1 base, J lost 2 bases, and 12 bases lay in between.

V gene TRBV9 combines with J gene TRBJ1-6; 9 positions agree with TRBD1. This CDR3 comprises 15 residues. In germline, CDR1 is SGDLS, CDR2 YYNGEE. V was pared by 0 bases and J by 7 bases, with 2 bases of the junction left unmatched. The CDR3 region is CASSVGGTGNSPLHF. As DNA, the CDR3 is TGTGCCAGCAGCGTAGGGGGGACAGGGAATTCACCCCTCCACTTT.

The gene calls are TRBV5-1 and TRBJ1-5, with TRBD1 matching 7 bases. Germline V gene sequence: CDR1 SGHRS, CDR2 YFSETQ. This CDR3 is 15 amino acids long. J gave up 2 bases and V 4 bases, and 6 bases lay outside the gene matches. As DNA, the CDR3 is TGCGCCAGCAGCCTTGCTGGACAGGGCAATCAGCCCCAGCATTTT. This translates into CASSLAGQGNQPQHF.

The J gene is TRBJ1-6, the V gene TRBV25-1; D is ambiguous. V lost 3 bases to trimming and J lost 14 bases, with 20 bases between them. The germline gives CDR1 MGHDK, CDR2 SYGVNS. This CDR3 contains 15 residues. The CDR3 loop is CASSELAGAESSLHF. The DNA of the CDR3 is TGTGCCAGCAGTGAGTTGGCCGGAGCGGAGTCATCCCTCCACTTT.

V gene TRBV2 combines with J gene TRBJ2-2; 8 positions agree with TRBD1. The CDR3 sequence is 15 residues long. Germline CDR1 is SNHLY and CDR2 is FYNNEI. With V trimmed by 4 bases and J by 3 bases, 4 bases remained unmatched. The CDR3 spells CASSGPRGHTGELFF. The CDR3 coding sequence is TGTGCCAGCAGTGGTCCCAGGGGGCACACCGGGGAGCTGTTTTTT.

Here the CDR3 DNA reads TGTGCCAGCTCACCACCCGACCCCACGGGTGAGCAGTTCTTC. It translates to CASSPPDPTGEQFF. The V call is TRBV18, the J call TRBJ2-1; D ambiguous. V was cut by 0 bases and J by 9 bases, with 12 bases left in between. CDR1 is KGHSH, CDR2 LQKENI, per germline. The CDR3 has 14 amino acids.

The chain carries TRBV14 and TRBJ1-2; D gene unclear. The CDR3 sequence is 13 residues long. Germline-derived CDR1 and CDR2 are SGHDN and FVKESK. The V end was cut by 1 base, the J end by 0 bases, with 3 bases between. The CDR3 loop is CASSQASNYGYTF. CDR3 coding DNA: TGTGCCAGCAGCCAAGCATCTAACTATGGCTACACCTTC. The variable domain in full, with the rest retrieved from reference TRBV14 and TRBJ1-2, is EAGVTQFPSHSVIEKGQTVTLRCDPISGHDNLYWYRRVMGKEIKFLLHFVKESKQDESGMPNNRFLAERTGGTYSTLKVQPAELEDSGVYFCASSQASNYGYTFGSGTRLTVV.

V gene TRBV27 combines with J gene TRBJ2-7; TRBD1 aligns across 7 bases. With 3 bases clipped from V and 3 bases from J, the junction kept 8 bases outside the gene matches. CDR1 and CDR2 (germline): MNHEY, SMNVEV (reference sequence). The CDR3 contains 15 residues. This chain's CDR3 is CASSLWATGVYEQYF. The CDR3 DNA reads TGTGCCAGCAGTTTGTGGGCCACAGGGGTCTACGAGCAGTACTTC.

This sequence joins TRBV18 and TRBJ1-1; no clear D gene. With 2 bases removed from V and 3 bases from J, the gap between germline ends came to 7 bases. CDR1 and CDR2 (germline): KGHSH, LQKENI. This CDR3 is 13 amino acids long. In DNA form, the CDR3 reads TGTGCCAGCTCACCAACGGCGGACACTGAAGCTTTCTTT. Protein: CASSPTADTEAFF.

CDR3 DNA: TGCGCCACCCGGACTGAATCACCGGGACAATCAGGAGACATTCAGTACTTC. Its protein is CATRTESPGQSGDIQYF. The rearrangement links TRBV10-1 to TRBJ2-4; tentative D call: TRBD1 (6 bases). This CDR3 comprises 17 residues. Trimming left V 10 bases short and J 8 bases short, with 30 bases between. Germline CDR1 is WNHNN and CDR2 is SYGVQD (reference sequence).

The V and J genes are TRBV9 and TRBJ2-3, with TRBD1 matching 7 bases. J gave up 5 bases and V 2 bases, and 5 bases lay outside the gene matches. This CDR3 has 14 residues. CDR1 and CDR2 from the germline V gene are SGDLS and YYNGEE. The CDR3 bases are TGTGCCAGCAGCGTTAGAGGGGGCCAAGATACGCAGTATTTT. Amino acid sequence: CASSVRGGQDTQYF.

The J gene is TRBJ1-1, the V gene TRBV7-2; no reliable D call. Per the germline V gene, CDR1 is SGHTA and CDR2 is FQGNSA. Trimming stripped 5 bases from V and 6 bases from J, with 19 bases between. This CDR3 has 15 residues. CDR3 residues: CASSVVLGRTPEAFF. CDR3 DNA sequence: TGTGCCAGCAGCGTCGTACTGGGGAGGACCCCTGAAGCTTTCTTT. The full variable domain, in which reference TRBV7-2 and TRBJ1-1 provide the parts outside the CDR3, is GAGVSQSPSNKVTEKGKDVELRCDPISGHTALYWYRQSLGQGLEFLIYFQGNSAPDKSGLPSDRFSAERTGGSVSTLTIQRTQQEDSAVYLCASSVVLGRTPEAFFGQGTRLTVV.

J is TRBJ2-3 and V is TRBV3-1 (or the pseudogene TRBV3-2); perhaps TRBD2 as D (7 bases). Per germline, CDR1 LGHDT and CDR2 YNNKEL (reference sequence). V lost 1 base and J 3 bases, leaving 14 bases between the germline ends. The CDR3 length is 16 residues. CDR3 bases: TGTGCCAGCAGCCAAGGTGGGGGGGCTATGACAGATACGCAGTATTTT. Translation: CASSQGGGAMTDTQYF.

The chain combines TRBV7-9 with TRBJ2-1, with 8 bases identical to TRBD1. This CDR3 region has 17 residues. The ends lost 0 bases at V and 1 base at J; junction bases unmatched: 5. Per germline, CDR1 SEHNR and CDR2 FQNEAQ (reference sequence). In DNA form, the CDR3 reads TGTGCCAGCAGCTTAGCGAGGGGGACAGGTTCCTACAATGAGCAGTTCTTC. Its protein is CASSLARGTGSYNEQFF.

The CDR3 DNA sequence: TGTGCCAGCAGCCCCGGGAGCCTTGGAGGAGAGACCCAGTACTTC. Residues: CASSPGSLGGETQYF. The chain couples TRBV11-2 to TRBJ2-5; D is perhaps TRBD2 (6 bases). Trimming removed 5 bases at V and 4 bases at J, with 17 bases between. The CDR3 runs to 15 residues. Germline CDR1 SGHAT, CDR2 FQNNGV.

CDR3 residues: CASRDTRASYGYTF. Here the CDR3 DNA reads TGTGCCAGTCGGGACACCCGGGCGAGCTATGGCTACACCTTC. The chain combines TRBV3-1 (or the pseudogene TRBV3-2) with TRBJ1-2, with a tentative D call TRBD1 (6 bases). The germline V gene has CDR1 LGHDT and CDR2 YNNKEL (reference sequence). Trimming removed 9 bases from V and 4 bases from J, with 18 bases in between. This CDR3 is built from 14 residues.